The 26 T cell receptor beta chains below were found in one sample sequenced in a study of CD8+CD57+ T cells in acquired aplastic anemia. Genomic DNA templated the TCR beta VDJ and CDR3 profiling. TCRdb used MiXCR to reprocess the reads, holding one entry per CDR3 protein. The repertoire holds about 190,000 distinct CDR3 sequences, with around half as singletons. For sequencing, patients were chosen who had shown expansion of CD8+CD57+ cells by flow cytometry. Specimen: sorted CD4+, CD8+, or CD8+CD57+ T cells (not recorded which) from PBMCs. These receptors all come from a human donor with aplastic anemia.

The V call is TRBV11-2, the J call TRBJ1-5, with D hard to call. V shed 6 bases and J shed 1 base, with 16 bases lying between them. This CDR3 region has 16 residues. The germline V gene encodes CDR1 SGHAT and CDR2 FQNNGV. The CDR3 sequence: CASRSVGGKSNQPQHF. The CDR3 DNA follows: TGTGCCAGCAGATCAGTGGGCGGGAAAAGCAATCAGCCCCAGCATTTT. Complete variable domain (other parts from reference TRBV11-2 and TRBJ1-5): EAGVAQSPRYKIIEKRQSVAFWCNPISGHATLYWYQQILGQGPKLLIQFQNNGVVDDSQLPKDRFSAERLKGVDSTLKIQPAKLEDSAVYLCASRSVGGKSNQPQHFGDGTRLSIL.

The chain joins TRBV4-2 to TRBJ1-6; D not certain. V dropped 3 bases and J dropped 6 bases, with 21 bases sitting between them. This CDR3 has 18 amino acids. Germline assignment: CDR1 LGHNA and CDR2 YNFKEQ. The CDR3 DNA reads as TGTGCCAGCAGCCAGTCTCAGATGTCCGCTGCAACTAATTCACCCCTCCACTTT. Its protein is CASSQSQMSAATNSPLHF.

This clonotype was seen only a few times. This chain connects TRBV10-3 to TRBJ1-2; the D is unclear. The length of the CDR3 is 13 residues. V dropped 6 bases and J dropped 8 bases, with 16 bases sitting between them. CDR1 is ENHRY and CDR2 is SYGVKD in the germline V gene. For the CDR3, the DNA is TGTGCCATCAGCAGCGGTCCTGAAGGGGGCTACACCTTC. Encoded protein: CAISSGPEGGYTF.

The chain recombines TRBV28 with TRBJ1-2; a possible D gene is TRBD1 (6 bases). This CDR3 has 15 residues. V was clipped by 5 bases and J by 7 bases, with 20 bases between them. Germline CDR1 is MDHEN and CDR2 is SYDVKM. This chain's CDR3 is CASSRGRGTRGGYTF. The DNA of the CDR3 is TGTGCCAGCAGTCGGGGAAGGGGAACCAGGGGTGGCTACACCTTC.

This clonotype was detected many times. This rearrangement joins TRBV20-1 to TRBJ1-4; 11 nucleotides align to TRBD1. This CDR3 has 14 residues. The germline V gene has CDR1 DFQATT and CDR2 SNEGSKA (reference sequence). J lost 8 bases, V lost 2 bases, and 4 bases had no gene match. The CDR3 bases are TGCAGTGCTAGAACCGGGACAGGGGGAGAAAAACTGTTTTTT. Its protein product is CSARTGTGGEKLFF.

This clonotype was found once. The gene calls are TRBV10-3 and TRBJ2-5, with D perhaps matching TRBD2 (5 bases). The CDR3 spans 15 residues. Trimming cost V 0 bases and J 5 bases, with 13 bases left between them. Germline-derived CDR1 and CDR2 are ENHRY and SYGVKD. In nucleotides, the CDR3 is TGTGCCATCAGTGAGTCGACTAAGGGTGGGGAGACCCAGTACTTC. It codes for CAISESTKGGETQYF.

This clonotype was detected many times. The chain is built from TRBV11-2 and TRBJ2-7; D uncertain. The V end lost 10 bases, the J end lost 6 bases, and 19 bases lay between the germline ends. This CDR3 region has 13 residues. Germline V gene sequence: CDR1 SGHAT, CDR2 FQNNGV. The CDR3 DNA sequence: TGTGCCACCTCATTCCGCCTGACTTCCGAGCAGTACTTC. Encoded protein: CATSFRLTSEQYF.

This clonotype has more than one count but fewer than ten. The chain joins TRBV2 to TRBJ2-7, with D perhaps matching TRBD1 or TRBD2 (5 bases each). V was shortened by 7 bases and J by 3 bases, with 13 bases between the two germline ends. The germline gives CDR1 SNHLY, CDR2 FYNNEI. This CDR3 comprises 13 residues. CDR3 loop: CASKGDQSYEQYF. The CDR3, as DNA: TGTGCCAGCAAAGGGGACCAGAGCTACGAGCAGTACTTC.

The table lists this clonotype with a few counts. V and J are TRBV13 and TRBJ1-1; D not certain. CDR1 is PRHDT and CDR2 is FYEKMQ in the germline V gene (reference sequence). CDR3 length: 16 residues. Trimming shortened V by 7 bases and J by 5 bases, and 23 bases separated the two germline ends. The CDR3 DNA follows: TGTGCCAGCACCACAAACGGACTGTTAAGGATAACTGAAGCTTTCTTT. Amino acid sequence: CASTTNGLLRITEAFF.

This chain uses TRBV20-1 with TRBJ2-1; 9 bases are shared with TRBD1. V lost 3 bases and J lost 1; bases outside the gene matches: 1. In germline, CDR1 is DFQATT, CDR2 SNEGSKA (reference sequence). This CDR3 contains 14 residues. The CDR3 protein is CSARDRGSYNEQFF. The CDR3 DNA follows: TGCAGTGCTAGGGACAGGGGTTCCTACAATGAGCAGTTCTTC.

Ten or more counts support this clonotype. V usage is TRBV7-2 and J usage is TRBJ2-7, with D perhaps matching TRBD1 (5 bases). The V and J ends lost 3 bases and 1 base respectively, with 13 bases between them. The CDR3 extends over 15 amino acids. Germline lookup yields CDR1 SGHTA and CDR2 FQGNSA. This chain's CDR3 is CASSFQGGTSYEQYF. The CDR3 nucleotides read TGTGCCAGCAGCTTCCAGGGTGGTACTTCCTACGAGCAGTACTTC. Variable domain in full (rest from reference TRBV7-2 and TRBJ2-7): GAGVSQSPSNKVTEKGKDVELRCDPISGHTALYWYRQSLGQGLEFLIYFQGNSAPDKSGLPSDRFSAERTGGSVSTLTIQRTQQEDSAVYLCASSFQGGTSYEQYFGPGTRLTVT.

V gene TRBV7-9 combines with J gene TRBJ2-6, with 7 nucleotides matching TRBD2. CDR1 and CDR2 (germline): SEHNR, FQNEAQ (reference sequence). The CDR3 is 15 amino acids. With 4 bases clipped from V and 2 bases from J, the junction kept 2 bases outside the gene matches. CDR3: CASSWGGAGANVLTF. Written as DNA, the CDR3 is TGTGCCAGCAGCTGGGGGGGGGCTGGGGCCAACGTCCTGACTTTC.

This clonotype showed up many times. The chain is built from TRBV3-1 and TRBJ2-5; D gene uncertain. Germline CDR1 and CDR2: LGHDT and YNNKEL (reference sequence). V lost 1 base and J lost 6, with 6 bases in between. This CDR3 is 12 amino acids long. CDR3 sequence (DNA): TGTGCCAGCAGCCAAGCTTCGCAGACCCAGTACTTC. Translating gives CASSQASQTQYF.

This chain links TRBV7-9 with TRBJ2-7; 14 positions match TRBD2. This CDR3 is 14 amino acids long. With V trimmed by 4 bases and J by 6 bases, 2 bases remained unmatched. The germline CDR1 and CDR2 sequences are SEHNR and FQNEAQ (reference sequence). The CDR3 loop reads CASSSGLAGGEQYF. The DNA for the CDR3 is TGTGCCAGCAGCTCCGGACTAGCGGGAGGCGAGCAGTACTTC. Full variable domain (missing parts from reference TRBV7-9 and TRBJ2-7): DTGVSQNPRHKITKRGQNVTFRCDPISEHNRLYWYRQTLGQGPEFLTYFQNEAQLEKSRLLSDRFSAERPKGSFSTLEIQRTEQGDSAMYLCASSSGLAGGEQYFGPGTRLTVT.

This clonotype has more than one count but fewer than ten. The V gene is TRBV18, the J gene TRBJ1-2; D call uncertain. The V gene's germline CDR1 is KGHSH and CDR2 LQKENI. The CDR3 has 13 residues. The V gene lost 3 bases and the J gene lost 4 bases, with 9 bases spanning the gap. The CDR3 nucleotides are TGTGCCAGCTCACCCGACGGCGGCTATGGCTACACCTTC. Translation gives CASSPDGGYGYTF.

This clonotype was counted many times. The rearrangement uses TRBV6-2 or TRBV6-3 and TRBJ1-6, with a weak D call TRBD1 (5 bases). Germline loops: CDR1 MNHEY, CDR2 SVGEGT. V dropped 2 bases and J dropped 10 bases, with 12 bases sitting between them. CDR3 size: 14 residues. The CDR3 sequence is CASSYLGAGSPLHF. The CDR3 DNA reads TGTGCCAGCAGTTACCTAGGGGCTGGGTCACCCCTCCACTTT.

For the CDR3, the DNA is TGCAGTGCTAGGGCCCAGGGAGTGGCCCTCCACTTT. Protein: CSARAQGVALHF. This chain joins TRBV20-1 and TRBJ1-6; TRBD1 is a possible D gene (5 bases). The CDR3 extends over 12 amino acids. CDR1 is DFQATT and CDR2 is SNEGSKA in the germline V gene (reference sequence). Trimming removed 3 bases at V and 14 bases at J, with 14 bases between.

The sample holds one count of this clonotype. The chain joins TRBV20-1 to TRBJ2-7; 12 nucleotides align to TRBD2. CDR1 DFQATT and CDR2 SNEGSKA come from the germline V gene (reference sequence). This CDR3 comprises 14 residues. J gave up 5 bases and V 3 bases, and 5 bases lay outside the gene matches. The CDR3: CSARTSGRGDEQYF. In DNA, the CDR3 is TGCAGTGCTAGGACTAGCGGGAGAGGTGACGAGCAGTACTTC.

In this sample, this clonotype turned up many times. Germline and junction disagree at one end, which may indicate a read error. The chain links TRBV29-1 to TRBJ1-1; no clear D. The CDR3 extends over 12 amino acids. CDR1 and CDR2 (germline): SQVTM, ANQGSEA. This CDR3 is CSVEDNGRPRVF. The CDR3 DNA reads TGCAGCGTTGAAGATAACGGGAGGCCCCGTGTCTTT.

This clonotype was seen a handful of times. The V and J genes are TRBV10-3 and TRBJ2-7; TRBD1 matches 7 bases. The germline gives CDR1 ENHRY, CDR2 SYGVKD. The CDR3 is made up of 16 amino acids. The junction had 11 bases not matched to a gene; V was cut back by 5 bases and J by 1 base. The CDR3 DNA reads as TGTGCCATCAGTAATAGACAGGGCGATACTTCCTACGAGCAGTACTTC. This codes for CAISNRQGDTSYEQYF.

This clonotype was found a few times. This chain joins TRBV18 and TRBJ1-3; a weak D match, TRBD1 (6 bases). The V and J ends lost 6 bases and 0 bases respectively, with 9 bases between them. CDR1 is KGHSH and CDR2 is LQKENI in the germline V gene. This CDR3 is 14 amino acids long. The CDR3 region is CASSDSISGNTIYF. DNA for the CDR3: TGTGCCAGCTCGGACAGCATCTCTGGAAACACCATATATTTT.

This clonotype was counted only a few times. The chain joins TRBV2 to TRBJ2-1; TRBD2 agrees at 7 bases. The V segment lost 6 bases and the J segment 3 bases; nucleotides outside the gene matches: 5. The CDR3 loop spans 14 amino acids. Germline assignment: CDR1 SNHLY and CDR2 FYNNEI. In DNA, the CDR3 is TGTGCCAGCAGATTAGCGGGCGACTACAATGAGCAGTTCTTC. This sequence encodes CASRLAGDYNEQFF.

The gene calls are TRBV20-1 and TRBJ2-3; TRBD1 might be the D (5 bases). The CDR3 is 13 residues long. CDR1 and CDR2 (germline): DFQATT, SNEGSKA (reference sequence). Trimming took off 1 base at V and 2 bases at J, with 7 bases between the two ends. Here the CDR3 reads CSARGQLTDTQYF. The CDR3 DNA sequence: TGCAGTGCTAGAGGACAGCTCACAGATACGCAGTATTTT.

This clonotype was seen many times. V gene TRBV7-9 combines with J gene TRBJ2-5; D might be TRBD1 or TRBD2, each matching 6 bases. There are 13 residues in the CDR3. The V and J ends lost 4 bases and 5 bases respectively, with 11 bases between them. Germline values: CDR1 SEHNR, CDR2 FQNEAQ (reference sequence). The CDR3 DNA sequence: TGTGCCAGCAGCTCCACGGGGGCCGAGACCCAGTACTTC. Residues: CASSSTGAETQYF.

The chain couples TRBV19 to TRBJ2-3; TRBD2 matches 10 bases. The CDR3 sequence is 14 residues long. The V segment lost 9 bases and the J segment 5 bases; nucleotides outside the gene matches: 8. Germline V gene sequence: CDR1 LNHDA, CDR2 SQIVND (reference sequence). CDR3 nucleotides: TGTGCCAGCAGCTCATTAGCGGGAGGAGATACGCAGTATTTT. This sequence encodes CASSSLAGGDTQYF.

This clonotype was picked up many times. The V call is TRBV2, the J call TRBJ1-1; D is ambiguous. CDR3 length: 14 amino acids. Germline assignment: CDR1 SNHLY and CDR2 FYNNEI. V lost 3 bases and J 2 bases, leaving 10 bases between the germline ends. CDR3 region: CASSDEATNTEAFF. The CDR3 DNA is TGTGCCAGCAGTGATGAGGCCACTAACACTGAAGCTTTCTTT.